The clone carrying this TCR beta chain was detected a few times. The data were obtained in a study of T cells after yellow fever vaccination. TCRdb processed the 5' RACE reads anew with MiXCR; each CDR3 protein has one entry. Found here are around 500,000 distinct CDR3 sequences, 21% of them singletons; the top ten hold roughly a sixth. The J segment lost 5 bases and the V segment lost 1 base, leaving 9 bases of the junction unmatched. The CDR3 consists of 16 residues. Germline values: CDR1 MGHRA, CDR2 YSYEKL. The clonotype originates from a man aged 18 to 35 who received the YFV17D yellow fever vaccine. This specimen was PBMCs, taken 21 days after the first yellow fever vaccination. The chain uses TRBV4-1 and TRBJ2-5, with 8 bases aligning to TRBD1. The CDR3 region is CASSQGGQGGGETQYF. In DNA, the CDR3 is TGCGCCAGCAGCCAAGGCGGACAGGGTGGAGGGGAGACCCAGTACTTC.